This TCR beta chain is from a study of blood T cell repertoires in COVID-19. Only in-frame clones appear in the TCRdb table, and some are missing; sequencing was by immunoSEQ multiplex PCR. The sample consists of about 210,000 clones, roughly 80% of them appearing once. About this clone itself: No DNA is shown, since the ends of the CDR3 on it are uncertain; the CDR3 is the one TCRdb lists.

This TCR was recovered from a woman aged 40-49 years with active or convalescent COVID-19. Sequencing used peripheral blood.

CDR3 sequence reads: CASILGGATEAFF. This chain uses TRBV28 with TRBJ1-1. Germline loops: CDR1 MDHEN, CDR2 SYDVKM. Counting both end residues, the CDR3 totals 13 amino acids.